This is a list of T cell receptor beta chains from one sample in a study of CD8 T cells in ankylosing spondylitis. TCRdb redid the calling of the 5' RACE reads with MiXCR, one entry per CDR3 protein. The table lists approximately 350,000 distinct CDR3 sequences, 20% to 25% of them singletons. Specimen: blood, either unsorted or a sorted T cell fraction (not recorded which). These receptor sequences come from a male donor with ankylosing spondylitis or in good health (not recorded which). CDR3s include the opening cysteine and the closing phenylalanine or tryptophan. The D gene is left open where the match is weak. The size field is filled for only some rows; it gives once, few, many or a size class.

j_call	cdr3_length	clone_size	v_call	d_call	cdr3_nt	cdr3_aa
TRBJ1-6	12	-	TRBV28	-	TGTGCCAGCAGGACCCCAGCGTCACCCCTCCACTTT	CASRTPASPLHF
TRBJ2-3	15	many	TRBV4-1	TRBD1	TGCGCCAGCAGCCAAGAGGACAGGGGCACAGATACGCAGTATTTT	CASSQEDRGTDTQYF
TRBJ2-1	20	-	TRBV12-3/TRBV12-4	TRBD1	TGTGCCAGCAGACCACTCCCGGGACAGGGTAATCACCAGTCCCTCAATGAGCAGTTCTTC	CASRPLPGQGNHQSLNEQFF
TRBJ2-5	15	-	TRBV11-2	-	TGTGCCAGCAGCTTGAGTCCTGGGGCTGGTGTGACCCAGTACTTC	CASSLSPGAGVTQYF
TRBJ2-1	16	-	TRBV7-9	-	TGTGCCAGCAGCCTTTCAGGGGGCGCGGGGGTGAATGAGCAGTTCTTC	CASSLSGGAGVNEQFF
TRBJ1-1	14	-	TRBV14	-	TGTGCCAGCAGCCGCAGGGGATTGAACACTGAAGCTTTCTTT	CASSRRGLNTEAFF
TRBJ2-2	16	once	TRBV4-1	-	TGCGCCAGCAGCGGACCCCGGGGCAGGGGCACCGGGGAGCTGTTTTTT	CASSGPRGRGTGELFF
TRBJ2-1	12	few	TRBV3-1	-	TGTGCCAGCAGCCACCCCGGACAGGAGCAGTTCTTC	CASSHPGQEQFF
TRBJ2-3	15	few	TRBV25-1	TRBD1	TGTGCCAGCAGTATCGCAGGGGGCTCAACAGATACGCAGTATTTT	CASSIAGGSTDTQYF
TRBJ2-7	13	few	TRBV29-1	TRBD1	TGCAGCGTTCGACAGGGGAGCTCCTACGAGCAGTACTTC	CSVRQGSSYEQYF
TRBJ2-7	15	-	TRBV18	-	TGTGCCAGCTCACCCCCACCCGTCGTATTCTACGAGCAGTACTTC	CASSPPPVVFYEQYF
TRBJ2-1	13	-	TRBV27	-	TGTGCCAGCAGTTCGGGACTGGGCAATGAGCAGTTCTTC	CASSSGLGNEQFF
TRBJ1-6	14	-	TRBV20-1	-	TGCAGTGTGACCCCCACACGGAGTGATTCACCCCTCCACTTT	CSVTPTRSDSPLHF
TRBJ1-4	12	few	TRBV6-5	-	TGTGCCAGCAGTTACTCCGGTGAAAAACTGTTTTTT	CASSYSGEKLFF
TRBJ1-2	15	many	TRBV6-1	TRBD1	TGTGCCACCCCCGGACAGGGCTTTCCTAACTATGGCTACACCTTC	CATPGQGFPNYGYTF
TRBJ2-3	22	-	TRBV7-3	TRBD2	TGTGCCAGCAGTCTAAACTTATTACGCGGCGGGGGGCGGGGGTTAAGCACAGATACGCAGTATTTT	CASSLNLLRGGGRGLSTDTQYF
TRBJ1-6	16	-	TRBV6-1	-	TGTGCCAGCAGGAACGGGAGGGCAGGCAATAATTCACCCCTCCACTTT	CASRNGRAGNNSPLHF
TRBJ2-3	15	few	TRBV27	TRBD1	TGTGCCAGCAGTTTTGATCCAGGGGGTGCAGATACGCAGTATTTT	CASSFDPGGADTQYF
TRBJ2-7	15	few	TRBV7-9	TRBD1	TGTGCCAGCAGCCCATTACAGGGGAGCTCCTACGAGCAGTACTTC	CASSPLQGSSYEQYF
TRBJ2-1	13	-	TRBV28	-	TGTGCCAGCAGTTTACAGGTTCCCAATGAGCAGTTCTTC	CASSLQVPNEQFF
TRBJ2-2	12	-	TRBV15	TRBD2	TGTGCCACCGCTGGGGGGGCCGGGGAGCTGTTTTTT	CATAGGAGELFF
TRBJ2-5	14	-	TRBV2	-	TGTGCCAGCAGTGTTTCGGAGAAGGAAGAGACCCAGTACTTC	CASSVSEKEETQYF
TRBJ2-7	15	-	TRBV7-3	TRBD2	TGTGCCAGCAGGTTAGCGGGGACCTACTCCTACGAGCAGTACTTC	CASRLAGTYSYEQYF
TRBJ2-1	15	-	TRBV12-3/TRBV12-4	TRBD2	TGTGCCAGCAGTTTAGGCGGGGGGGCCTGGAATGAGCAGTTCTTC	CASSLGGGAWNEQFF
TRBJ2-3	13	-	TRBV29-1	TRBD2	TGCAGCGTTCGACTAGCCCGCACAGATACGCAGTATTTT	CSVRLARTDTQYF
TRBJ2-7	16	-	TRBV12-3/TRBV12-4	TRBD1	TGTGCCAGCAGTTTAAATCCGGCAGGGGGAAGATACGAGCAGTACTTC	CASSLNPAGGRYEQYF
TRBJ2-7	11	-	TRBV29-1	-	TGCAGCGTCCGCCAGGGCTCCGAGCAGTACTTC	CSVRQGSEQYF
TRBJ2-1	15	-	TRBV29-1	-	TGCAGCGTCGAGGGGGGGATGGGGACAACGAATGAGCAGTTCTTC	CSVEGGMGTTNEQFF
TRBJ2-7	13	-	TRBV6-1	-	TGTGCCAGCAGTGCCAGGGAGGCCCACGAGCAGTACTTC	CASSAREAHEQYF
TRBJ2-7	13	-	TRBV29-1	TRBD1	TGCAGCGCGGGGACAGGGGAAGACTACGAGCAGTACTTC	CSAGTGEDYEQYF
TRBJ2-7	11	few	TRBV7-3	-	TGTGATGGGTTTTACCACTACGAGCAGTACTTC	CDGFYHYEQYF
TRBJ2-1	16	few	TRBV12-3/TRBV12-4	-	TGTGCCAGCAGCTTCCCAGGGGACGCTAAATACAATGAGCAGTTCTTC	CASSFPGDAKYNEQFF
TRBJ2-2	13	few	TRBV29-1	TRBD1	TGCAGCGCTTGGGACAGGGCAACCGGGGAGCTGTTTTTT	CSAWDRATGELFF
TRBJ1-1	13	-	TRBV20-1	-	TGCAGTGCTAGTTGGGGGGCTGGCACTGAAGCTTTCTTT	CSASWGAGTEAFF
TRBJ2-7	12	many	TRBV20-1	-	TGCAGTGCTAGAGGAGAAACCTACGAGCAGTACTTC	CSARGETYEQYF
TRBJ1-1	12	-	TRBV9	TRBD1	TGTGCCAGCAGCTCAACAGGGGCTGAAGCTTTCTTT	CASSSTGAEAFF
TRBJ2-6	18	-	TRBV11-2	TRBD1	TGTGCCAGCAGCTTACGGGACAGTTTCCCCTCTGGGGCCAACGTCCTGACTTTC	CASSLRDSFPSGANVLTF
TRBJ2-5	15	few	TRBV9	-	TGTGCCAGCAGCGTAGGTGAAGGGCCATCGGGGACCCAGTACTTC	CASSVGEGPSGTQYF
TRBJ2-1	13	few	TRBV4-1	TRBD2	TGCGCCAGCAGCCGGACTAGCGGGGGTGAGCAGTTCTTC	CASSRTSGGEQFF
TRBJ2-7	15	-	TRBV9	-	TGTGCCAGCAGCGAGGCCCCGACGGAATCCTACGAGCAGTACTTC	CASSEAPTESYEQYF
TRBJ2-7	14	-	TRBV27	-	TGTGCCAGCAGCTTATCGGGGAACTCCTACGAGCAGTACTTC	CASSLSGNSYEQYF
TRBJ2-5	15	many	TRBV6-1	-	TGTGCCAGCAGTGGATACCCGAAGCCGCAAGAGACCCAGTACTTC	CASSGYPKPQETQYF
TRBJ1-1	12	-	TRBV7-9	-	TGTGCCAGCAGCTTAGGACGGAATGAAGCTTTCTTT	CASSLGRNEAFF
TRBJ2-7	13	-	TRBV5-1	TRBD1	TGCGCCAGCAGAGGACAGGGAGCGGTCGAGCAGTACTTC	CASRGQGAVEQYF
TRBJ1-6	15	few	TRBV7-9	-	TGTGCCAGCAGCTTCAGTGGAGGGATTAATTCACCCCTCCACTTT	CASSFSGGINSPLHF
TRBJ2-1	13	few	TRBV25-1	-	TGTGCCAGCAGTGAATTAGGGGGAAATGAGCAGTTCTTC	CASSELGGNEQFF
TRBJ2-7	16	-	TRBV10-3	-	TGTGCCATCAGTGAGTCGGGGGCAGGGTCCTCCTACGAGCAGTACTTC	CAISESGAGSSYEQYF
TRBJ2-2	17	-	TRBV10-3	TRBD1	TGTGCCATCAGTGAGTCAGGGACAGCAGCGAACACCGGGGAGCTGTTTTTT	CAISESGTAANTGELFF
TRBJ2-2	15	few	TRBV4-1	-	TGCGCCAGCAGCCGGCGAGGGGGGGCCACCGGGGAGCTGTTTTTT	CASSRRGGATGELFF
TRBJ2-1	15	-	TRBV7-2	TRBD2	TGTGCCAGCAGCTTAGAAGTAGCGGGCTTTAATGAGCAGTTCTTC	CASSLEVAGFNEQFF
TRBJ2-7	15	few	TRBV4-1	-	TGCGCCAGCAGCCAAGAAGCGGATACCATCTACGAGCAGTACTTC	CASSQEADTIYEQYF
TRBJ2-1	16	-	TRBV4-1	-	TGCGCCAGCAGCCAAGATTGGGCCTACTACAAGAATGAGCAGTTCTTC	CASSQDWAYYKNEQFF
TRBJ2-1	16	-	TRBV20-1	TRBD2	TGCAGTGCCTCCGGACTAGCGGGGCCCAGCTCCTACGAGGAGTACTTC	CSASGLAGPSSYEEYF